The 29 T cell receptor beta chains below were found in one sample sequenced in a study of blood T cell repertoires in COVID-19. Assay: immunoSEQ multiplex PCR; the TCRdb copy retains only in-frame clones and omits some. The table has 100,000 to 150,000 clones, approximately 82% seen once; the top ten hold approximately 12%. Sequencing input: peripheral blood. The receptors stem from a man aged 55 to 70 with acute or convalescent COVID-19.

The CDR3 is CATSDPGTGTDTQYF. The CDR3 coding sequence is TGTGCCACCAGTGATCCCGGGACAGGCACAGATACGCAGTATTTT. The chain employs TRBV24-1 and TRBJ2-3; 7 nucleotides agree with TRBD1. This CDR3 has 15 amino acids. Germline V CDR1 and CDR2: KGHDR, SFDVKD. Unmatched junction bases numbered 3, after V lost 3 bases and J lost 1 base.

This clone was seen a single time. V usage is TRBV4-1 and J usage is TRBJ2-1, with D hard to call. This CDR3 is 15 amino acids long. Between the trimmed V and J ends, which lost 1 base and 4 bases, there was a span of 11 bases. Germline CDR1 is MGHRA and CDR2 is YSYEKL. The CDR3 loop is CASSQGASSYNEQFF. The CDR3 DNA follows: TGCGCCAGCAGCCAAGGGGCCAGTTCTTACAATGAGCAGTTCTTC.

The V and J genes are TRBV7-3 and TRBJ2-3; 8 nucleotides match TRBD2. Per the germline V gene, CDR1 is SGHTA and CDR2 is FQGTGA. Trimming cost V 1 base and J 4 bases; bases outside gene matches: 7. This CDR3 has 16 residues. CDR3 DNA: TGTGCCAGCAGCTTAAATAAAGCGGGAGTCGCAGATACGCAGTATTTT. Protein sequence: CASSLNKAGVADTQYF.

The chain is built from TRBV5-4 and TRBJ2-2; 7 positions agree with TRBD2. This CDR3 contains 16 residues. CDR1 SGHNT and CDR2 YYREEE come from the germline V gene (reference sequence). The junction had 14 bases not matched to a gene; V was cut back by 5 bases and J by 7 bases. DNA of the CDR3: TGTGCCAGCAGTGCTTATGAGGGAGGGCCGGGCGGGGAGCTGTTTTTT. Translation gives CASSAYEGGPGGELFF.

This rearrangement joins TRBV7-8 to TRBJ2-7; 12 nucleotides match TRBD2. Trimming removed 5 bases from V and 0 bases from J; junction bases left unmatched: 8. This CDR3 is built from 17 residues. Germline loops: CDR1 SGHVS, CDR2 FQNEAQ. The DNA of the CDR3 is TGTGCCAGCAGCAACTGGCCGGGACTAGCGGGCTCCTACGAGCAGTACTTC. It codes for CASSNWPGLAGSYEQYF.

This clone came up a few times. The chain is built from TRBV14 and TRBJ2-3; D perhaps matches TRBD2 (5 bases). This CDR3 comprises 13 residues. Germline CDR1 SGHDN, CDR2 FVKESK. Trimming cost V 4 bases and J 4 bases, with 9 bases left between them. CDR3 sequence reads: CASSPGKPDTQYF. CDR3 DNA sequence: TGTGCCAGCAGCCCGGGAAAACCAGATACGCAGTATTTT.

This clone was detected only once. In DNA, the CDR3 is TGTGCCAGCAGTCCCCGGGAGTCTTATGGCTACACCTTC. Amino acids: CASSPRESYGYTF. This rearrangement joins TRBV27 to TRBJ1-2; no clear D. CDR1 and CDR2 from the germline V gene are MNHEY and SMNVEV (reference sequence). Trimming shortened V by 5 bases and J by 5 bases, and 12 bases separated the two germline ends. This CDR3 contains 13 residues.

This chain joins TRBV6-5 and TRBJ2-7, with a tentative D call TRBD2 (6 bases). The CDR3 is 14 amino acids. V lost 5 bases and J 2 bases, leaving 13 bases between the germline ends. The germline V gene encodes CDR1 MNHEY and CDR2 SVGAGI. The CDR3 nucleotides read TGTGCCAGCAGTCCGTGGGGAGGCGCCTACGAGCAGTACTTC. Translated, it gives CASSPWGGAYEQYF.

V and J are TRBV29-1 and TRBJ2-7, with 8 bases lining up with TRBD1. The CDR3 sequence is 13 residues long. CDR1 is SQVTM and CDR2 is ANQGSEA in the germline V gene. Losses at the gene ends were 3 bases for V and 6 bases for J; bases not matched to a gene: 7. The CDR3, as DNA: TGCAGCGTTGAGGAACAGGGGGTCCGCGAGCAGTACTTC. Protein sequence: CSVEEQGVREQYF.

The chain has TRBV11-2 and TRBJ2-1; 8 nucleotides match TRBD2. CDR1 is SGHAT and CDR2 is FQNNGV in the germline V gene. The CDR3 consists of 15 residues. J was trimmed by 3 bases and V by 5 bases; bases with no gene match: 6. The CDR3 spells CASSTSGSGYNEQFF. CDR3 nucleotides: TGTGCCAGCAGCACAAGCGGGAGTGGCTACAATGAGCAGTTCTTC.

The rearrangement uses TRBV29-1 and TRBJ1-1, with D unclear. This CDR3 comprises 13 residues. Germline loops: CDR1 SQVTM, CDR2 ANQGSEA. Trimming took 7 bases from V and 4 from J, leaving 16 bases between them. The CDR3 reads CSARTGGSTEAFF. DNA for the CDR3: TGCAGCGCCCGGACCGGAGGGAGCACTGAAGCTTTCTTT.

This sequence joins TRBV27 and TRBJ2-7; tentative D call: TRBD2 (6 bases). Trimming removed 5 bases from V and 7 bases from J, with 21 bases in between. The germline CDR1 and CDR2 sequences are MNHEY and SMNVEV (reference sequence). The CDR3 length is 15 residues. CDR3 sequence reads: CASSPGDWRGAEQYF. CDR3 nucleotide sequence: TGTGCCAGCAGTCCCGGGGACTGGCGAGGTGCGGAGCAGTACTTC.

This chain connects TRBV7-2 to TRBJ2-7; 9 nucleotides align to TRBD1. Germline CDR1 SGHTA, CDR2 FQGNSA. The CDR3 is 14 residues long. V shed 1 base and J 6 bases; nucleotides not matched to a gene: 4. CDR3 bases: TGTGCCAGCAGCTTAGGAGGACAGGGGATCGAGCAGTACTTC. Translating it yields CASSLGGQGIEQYF.

The V call is TRBV7-2, the J call TRBJ2-1; D is ambiguous. V shed 3 bases and J shed 1 base, with 10 bases lying between them. Germline CDR1 is SGHTA and CDR2 is FQGNSA. The CDR3 totals 15 residues. CDR3 sequence: CASSFDWSSYNEQFF. The CDR3 DNA sequence: TGTGCCAGCAGCTTCGACTGGTCTTCCTACAATGAGCAGTTCTTC.

The rearrangement links TRBV28 to TRBJ2-2, with 7 positions matching TRBD2. Germline loops: CDR1 MDHEN, CDR2 SYDVKM. J lost 7 bases, V lost 2 bases, and 7 bases had no gene match. CDR3 length: 15 amino acids. CDR3 protein: CASSLGGSRGGELFF. The CDR3 coding sequence is TGTGCCAGCAGTTTAGGCGGGAGTCGGGGCGGGGAGCTGTTTTTT. The complete variable domain, with remaining parts taken from reference TRBV28 and TRBJ2-2, reads DVKVTQSSRYLVKRTGEKVFLECVQDMDHENMFWYRQDPGLGLRLIYFSYDVKMKEKGDIPEGYSVSREKKERFSLILESASTNQTSMYLCASSLGGSRGGELFFGEGSRLTVL.

The chain couples TRBV6-5 to TRBJ1-2; 7 positions agree with TRBD1. The CDR3 length is 12 residues. The germline gives CDR1 MNHEY, CDR2 SVGAGI. V gave up 7 bases and J gave up 7 bases; unmatched junction bases: 6. CDR3 in amino acids: CASNRQGSGYTF. In DNA form, the CDR3 reads TGTGCCAGCAATAGACAGGGAAGTGGCTACACCTTC.

V gene TRBV28 combines with J gene TRBJ2-7; TRBD1 aligns across 7 bases. The CDR3 loop spans 15 amino acids. Unmatched junction bases numbered 5, after V lost 3 bases and J lost 0 bases. Germline CDR1 MDHEN, CDR2 SYDVKM. The chain's CDR3 is CASSLTGSLSYEQYF. For the CDR3, the DNA is TGTGCCAGCAGTTTGACAGGGTCCCTCTCCTACGAGCAGTACTTC.

This clone was recorded once. The genes are TRBV6-5 and TRBJ2-7; 9 bases are shared with TRBD1. The germline V gene encodes CDR1 MNHEY and CDR2 SVGAGI. The V and J ends lost 6 bases and 6 bases, in that order; junction bases with no gene match: 9. The CDR3 runs 14 residues. DNA of the CDR3: TGTGCCAGCAGATCCGGGACAGGGACGGGCGAGCAGTACTTC. This sequence encodes CASRSGTGTGEQYF.

This chain connects TRBV27 to TRBJ2-7, with 9 bases identical to TRBD1. V was clipped by 6 bases and J by 2 bases; unmatched bases: 8. The CDR3 is 15 residues long. The germline V gene has CDR1 MNHEY and CDR2 SMNVEV (reference sequence). This chain's CDR3 is CASRPGTGLTYEQYF. The CDR3 DNA is TGTGCCAGCAGACCCGGGACAGGGCTTACCTACGAGCAGTACTTC.

The J gene is TRBJ1-3, the V gene TRBV19, with D possibly being TRBD1 (5 bases). Trimming stripped 4 bases from V and 2 bases from J, with 15 bases between. The CDR3 is 16 amino acids. Germline V CDR1 and CDR2: LNHDA, SQIVND (reference sequence). CDR3 region: CASSTSPGGAGNTIYF. The DNA for the CDR3 is TGTGCCAGTAGTACGTCTCCCGGGGGTGCTGGAAACACCATATATTTT.

V is TRBV10-3 and J is TRBJ2-1, with 12 bases aligning to TRBD2. The CDR3 extends over 15 amino acids. V shed 4 bases and J 6 bases; nucleotides not matched to a gene: 4. The V gene's germline CDR1 is ENHRY and CDR2 SYGVKD. CDR3 DNA: TGTGCCATCAGTGGACTAGCGGGAGAAATCAATGAGCAGTTCTTC. This gives the protein CAISGLAGEINEQFF.

The chain is built from TRBV5-1 and TRBJ1-2, with a tentative D call TRBD1 (5 bases). Germline V CDR1 and CDR2: SGHRS, YFSETQ. The CDR3 length is 15 residues. The germline V and J ends were trimmed by 4 bases and 2 bases, with 15 bases remaining between them. CDR3 region: CASSGGTSRNYGYTF. As DNA, the CDR3 is TGCGCCAGCAGCGGCGGGACTTCCCGGAACTATGGCTACACCTTC.

This rearrangement joins TRBV4-2 to TRBJ2-1; TRBD2 matches at 10 bases. V shed 0 bases, J shed 2 bases, and the junction held 13 bases outside the gene matches. Germline V CDR1 and CDR2: LGHNA, YNFKEQ. There are 20 residues in the CDR3. CDR3 nucleotides: TGTGCCAGCAGCCAAGATAGGTCTTCCGCTAGCGGGAGTCCCTACAATGAGCAGTTCTTC. Translated, it gives CASSQDRSSASGSPYNEQFF.

CDR3 region: CASSRRSGAGTGELFF. CDR3 sequence (DNA): TGTGCCAGCAGCCGCCGAAGCGGGGCAGGTACCGGGGAGCTGTTTTTT. The rearrangement uses TRBV27 and TRBJ2-2; 7 positions match TRBD2. CDR1 and CDR2 (germline): MNHEY, SMNVEV (reference sequence). Trimming cost V 6 bases and J 5 bases; bases outside gene matches: 12. The CDR3 runs 16 residues.

V and J are TRBV28 and TRBJ2-1, with D perhaps matching TRBD2 (5 bases). Germline-derived CDR1 and CDR2 are MDHEN and SYDVKM. The V and J ends lost 3 bases and 4 bases respectively, with 16 bases between them. The CDR3 spans 16 residues. CDR3 bases: TGTGCCAGCAGTTTGGCGAGCGGCGGAAGATACAATGAGCAGTTCTTC. Its translation: CASSLASGGRYNEQFF.

CDR3 in DNA: TGTGCCAGCAGCTTGCATAGCAATCAGCCCCAGCATTTT. Its protein product is CASSLHSNQPQHF. The chain combines TRBV5-5 with TRBJ1-5; the D is unclear. V was trimmed by 1 base and J by 0 bases, leaving 2 bases between them. This CDR3 has 13 residues. CDR1 is SGHKS and CDR2 is YYEKEE in the germline V gene (reference sequence).

This chain connects TRBV5-4 to TRBJ2-7; 9 bases align to TRBD1. The CDR3 loop spans 13 amino acids. V dropped 4 bases and J dropped 6; count of bases not matched to a gene: 5. The V gene's germline CDR1 is SGHNT and CDR2 YYREEE (reference sequence). The CDR3 protein is CASSPPDRGEQYF. The CDR3 bases are TGTGCCAGCAGCCCCCCGGACAGGGGCGAGCAGTACTTC.

The chain's CDR3 is CASSVDGQGPYEQYF. In DNA, the CDR3 is TGTGCCAGCAGCGTAGATGGACAGGGGCCTTACGAGCAGTACTTC. This chain connects TRBV9 to TRBJ2-7; 9 nucleotides agree with TRBD1. With V trimmed by 0 bases and J by 4 bases, 5 bases remained unmatched. The germline V gene has CDR1 SGDLS and CDR2 YYNGEE. This CDR3 contains 15 residues. Based on the CDR3 plus reference TRBV9 and TRBJ2-7, the full variable domain is DSGVTQTPKHLITATGQRVTLRCSPRSGDLSVYWYQQSLDQGLQFLIQYYNGEERAKGNILERFSAQQFPDLHSELNLSSLELGDSALYFCASSVDGQGPYEQYFGPGTRLTVT.

Remarks on this clone: The junction and the germline gene differ at one end; a read error may be behind it. This sample also contains other DNA sequences that code for the same CDR3. The chain combines TRBV9 with TRBJ2-3; 9 bases line up with TRBD2. The CDR3 runs to 14 residues. Germline V gene data show CDR1 as SGDLS and CDR2 as YYNGEE. The CDR3 sequence: CASSSSGSTDTQYF. The CDR3 DNA follows: TGTGCCAGCAGCAGTAGCGGGAGCACTGATACGCAGTATTTT.